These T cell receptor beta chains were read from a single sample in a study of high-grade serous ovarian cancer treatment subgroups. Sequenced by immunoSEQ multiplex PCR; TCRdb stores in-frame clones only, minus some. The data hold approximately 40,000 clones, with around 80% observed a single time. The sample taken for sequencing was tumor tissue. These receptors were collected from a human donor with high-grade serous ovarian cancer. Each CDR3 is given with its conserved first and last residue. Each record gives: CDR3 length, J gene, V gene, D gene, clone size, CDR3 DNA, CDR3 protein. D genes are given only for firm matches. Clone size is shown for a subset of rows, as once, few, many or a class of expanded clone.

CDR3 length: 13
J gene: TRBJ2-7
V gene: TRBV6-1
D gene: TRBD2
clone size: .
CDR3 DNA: TGTGCCATCGCTAGGCGGGAGGGTTACGAGCAGTACTTC
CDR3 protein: CAIARREGYEQYF

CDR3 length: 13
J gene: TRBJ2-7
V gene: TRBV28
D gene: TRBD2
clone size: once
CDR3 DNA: TGTGCCAGTAGCGGGATTACAGCCTACGAGCAGTACTTC
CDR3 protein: CASSGITAYEQYF

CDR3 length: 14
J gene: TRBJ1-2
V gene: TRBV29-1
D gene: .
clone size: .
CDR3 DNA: TGCAGCGTTGAAGGCAGGGGATCGGGCTATGGCTACACCTTC
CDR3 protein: CSVEGRGSGYGYTF

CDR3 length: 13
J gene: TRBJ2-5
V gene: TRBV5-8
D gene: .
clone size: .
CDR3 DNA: TGTGCCACCATCTACCAATCTGGGGAGACCCAGTACTTC
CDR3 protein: CATIYQSGETQYF

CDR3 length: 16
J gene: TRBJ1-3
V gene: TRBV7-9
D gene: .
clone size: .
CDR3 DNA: TGTGCCAGCAGCCTCGCTCAGGCGATCTCTGGAAACACCATATATTTT
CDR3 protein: CASSLAQAISGNTIYF

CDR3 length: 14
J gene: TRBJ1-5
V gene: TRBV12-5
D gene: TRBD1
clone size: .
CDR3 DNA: TGTGCTAGTGCCCTATCAGGGGGGGGTCAGCCCCAGCATTTT
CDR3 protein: CASALSGGGQPQHF

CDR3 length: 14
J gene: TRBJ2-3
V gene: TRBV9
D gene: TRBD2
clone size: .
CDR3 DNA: TGTGCCAGCAGCGTAGGACTAGCGCGAGATACGCAGTATTTT
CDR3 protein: CASSVGLARDTQYF

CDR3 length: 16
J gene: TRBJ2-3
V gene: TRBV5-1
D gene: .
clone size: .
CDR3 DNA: TGCGCCAGCAGCCCCCGACTAGTTCCTAGCACAGATACGCAGTATTTT
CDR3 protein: CASSPRLVPSTDTQYF

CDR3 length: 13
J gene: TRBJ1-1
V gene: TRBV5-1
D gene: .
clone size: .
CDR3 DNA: TGCGCCAGCAGCCCCTCGGGACAATCTGAAGCTTTCTTT
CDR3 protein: CASSPSGQSEAFF

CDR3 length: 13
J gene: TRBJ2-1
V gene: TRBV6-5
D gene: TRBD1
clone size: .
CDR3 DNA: TGTGCCAGCAGAGAGACAGGGGCCAATGAGCAGTTCTTC
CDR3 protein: CASRETGANEQFF

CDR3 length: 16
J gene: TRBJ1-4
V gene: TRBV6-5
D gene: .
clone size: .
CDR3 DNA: TGTGCCAGCAGTTGGTCACGAGGGGCAACTAATGAAAAACTGTTTTTT
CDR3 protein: CASSWSRGATNEKLFF

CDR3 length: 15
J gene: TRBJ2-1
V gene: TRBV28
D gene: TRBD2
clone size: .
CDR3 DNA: TGTGCCAGCAGTCTTAGCGGGAGCTCCTACAATGAGCAGTTCTTC
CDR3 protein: CASSLSGSSYNEQFF

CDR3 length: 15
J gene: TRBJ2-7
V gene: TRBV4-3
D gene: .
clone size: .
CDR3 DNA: TGCGCCAGCAGCCAAGACAACAGGAACTCCTACGAGCAGTACTTC
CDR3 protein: CASSQDNRNSYEQYF

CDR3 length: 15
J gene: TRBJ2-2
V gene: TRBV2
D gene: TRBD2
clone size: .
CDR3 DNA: TGTGCCAGCAGTGAACCGGGAGGGTTGATCGGGGAGCTGTTTTTT
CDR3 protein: CASSEPGGLIGELFF

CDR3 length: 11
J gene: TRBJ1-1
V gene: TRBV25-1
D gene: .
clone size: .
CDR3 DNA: TGTGCCAGCGGTGACGGGACAGAAGCTTTCTTT
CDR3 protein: CASGDGTEAFF

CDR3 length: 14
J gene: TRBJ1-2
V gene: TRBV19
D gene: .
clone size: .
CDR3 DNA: TGTGCCAGTAGCTCCCCGGGGACGGACTATGGCTACACCTTC
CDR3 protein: CASSSPGTDYGYTF

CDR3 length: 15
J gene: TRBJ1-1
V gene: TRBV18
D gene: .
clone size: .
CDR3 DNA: TGTGCCAGCTCACCAACCGGGACAAAGAACACTGAAGCTTTCTTT
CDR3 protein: CASSPTGTKNTEAFF

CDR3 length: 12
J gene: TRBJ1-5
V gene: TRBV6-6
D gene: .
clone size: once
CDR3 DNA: TGTGCCAGCAGCCAGGGAGATCAGCCCCAGCATTTT
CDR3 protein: CASSQGDQPQHF

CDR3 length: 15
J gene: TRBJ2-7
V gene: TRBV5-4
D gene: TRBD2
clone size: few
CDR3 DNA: TGTGCCAGCAGCTGGGGGACTAGCGGGAGCGACGAGCAGTACTTC
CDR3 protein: CASSWGTSGSDEQYF

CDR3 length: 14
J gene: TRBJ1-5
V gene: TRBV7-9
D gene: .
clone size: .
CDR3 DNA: TGTGACCCGCGGTGGCACTATAGCAATCAGCCCCAGCATTTT
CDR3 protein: CDPRWHYSNQPQHF

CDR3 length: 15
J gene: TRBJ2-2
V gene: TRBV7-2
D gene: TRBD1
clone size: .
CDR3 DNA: TGTGCCAGCAACTTACTCGGGACAGGGGCCGGGGAGCTGTTTTTT
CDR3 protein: CASNLLGTGAGELFF

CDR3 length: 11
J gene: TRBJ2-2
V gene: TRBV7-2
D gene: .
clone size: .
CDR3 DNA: TGTGCCAGCAGCTCCTACGGGGAGCTGTTTTTT
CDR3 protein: CASSSYGELFF

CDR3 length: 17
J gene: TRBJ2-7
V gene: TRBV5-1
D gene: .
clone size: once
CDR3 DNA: TGCGCCAGCAGCTACGACCCAACTATCCCGAGCTCCTACGAGCAGTACTTC
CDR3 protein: CASSYDPTIPSSYEQYF

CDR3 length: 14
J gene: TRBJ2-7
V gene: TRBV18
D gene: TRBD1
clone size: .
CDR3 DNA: TGTGCCAGCTCCGGGACAGGGGGCTGGTACGAGCAGTACTTC
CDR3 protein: CASSGTGGWYEQYF

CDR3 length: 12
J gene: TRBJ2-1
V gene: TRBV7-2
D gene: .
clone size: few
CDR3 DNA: TGTGCCAGCAGCTTAACTATCAATGAGCAGTTCTTC
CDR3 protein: CASSLTINEQFF

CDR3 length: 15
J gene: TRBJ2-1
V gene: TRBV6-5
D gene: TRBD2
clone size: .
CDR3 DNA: TGTGCCAGCCACACAGCCCTAGCGGTTTACAATGAGCAGTTCTTC
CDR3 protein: CASHTALAVYNEQFF

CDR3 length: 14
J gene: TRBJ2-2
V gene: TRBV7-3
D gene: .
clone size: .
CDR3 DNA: TGTGCCAGCAGCTTAGAGCTAGGCACCGGGGAGCTGTTTTTT
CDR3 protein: CASSLELGTGELFF

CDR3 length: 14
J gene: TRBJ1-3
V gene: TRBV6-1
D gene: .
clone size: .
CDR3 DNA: TGTGCCAGCAGTGACGTCGGTCTTAATGTCCCCATATATTTT
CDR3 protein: CASSDVGLNVPIYF

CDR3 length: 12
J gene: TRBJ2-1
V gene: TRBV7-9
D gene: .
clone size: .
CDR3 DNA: TGTGCCAGCCAGGACCCCTACAATGAGCAGTTCTTC
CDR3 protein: CASQDPYNEQFF

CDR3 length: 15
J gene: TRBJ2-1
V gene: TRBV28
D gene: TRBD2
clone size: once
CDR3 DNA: TGTGCCAGCAGTTTACCGGGAGGGCAGGTCAATGAGCAGTTCTTC
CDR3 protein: CASSLPGGQVNEQFF

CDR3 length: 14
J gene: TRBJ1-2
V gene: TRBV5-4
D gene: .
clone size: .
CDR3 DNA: TGTGCCAGCAGCTTGAATGCTGTGGGGTATGGCTACACCTTC
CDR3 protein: CASSLNAVGYGYTF

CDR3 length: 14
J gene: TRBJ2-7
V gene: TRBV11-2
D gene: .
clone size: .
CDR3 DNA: TGTGCCAGCTCCCCGCCCGGACAGTCCTACGAGCAGTACTTC
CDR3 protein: CASSPPGQSYEQYF

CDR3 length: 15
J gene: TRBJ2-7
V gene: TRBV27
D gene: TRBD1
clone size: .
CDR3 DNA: TGTGCCAGCAGTTGGCGGACAGGGTACTCCTACGAGCAGTACTTC
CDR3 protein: CASSWRTGYSYEQYF

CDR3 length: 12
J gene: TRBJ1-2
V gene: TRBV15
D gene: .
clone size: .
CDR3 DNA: TGTGCCACCAGCAGAGCCAACTATGGCTACACCTTC
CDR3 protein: CATSRANYGYTF

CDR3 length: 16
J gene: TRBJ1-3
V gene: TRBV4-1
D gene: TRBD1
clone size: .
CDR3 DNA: TGCGCCAGCAGCCAAGCACAGGGGTCCTCTGGAAACACCATATATTTT
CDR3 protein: CASSQAQGSSGNTIYF

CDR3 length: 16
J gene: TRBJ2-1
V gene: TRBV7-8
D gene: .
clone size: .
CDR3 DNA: TGTGCCAGCAGCCGTATACTCGGCGGGAACTACAATGAGCAGTTCTTC
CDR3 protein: CASSRILGGNYNEQFF

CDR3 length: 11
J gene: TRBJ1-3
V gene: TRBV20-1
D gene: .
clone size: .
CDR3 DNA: TGCAGTGCCCGAGGGGGGAACACCATATATTTT
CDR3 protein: CSARGGNTIYF

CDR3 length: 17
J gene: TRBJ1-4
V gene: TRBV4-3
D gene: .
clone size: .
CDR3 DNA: TGCGCCAGCAGACACAAAGTGAGGGGACGCACTAATGAAAAACTGTTTTTT
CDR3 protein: CASRHKVRGRTNEKLFF

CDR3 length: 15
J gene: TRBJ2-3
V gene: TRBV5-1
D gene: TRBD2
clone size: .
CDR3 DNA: TGCGCCAGCAGCTTGAGGCTAGCGGGGACAGATACGCAGTATTTT
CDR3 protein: CASSLRLAGTDTQYF

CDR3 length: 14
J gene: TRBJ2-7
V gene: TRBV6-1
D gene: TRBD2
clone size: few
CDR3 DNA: TGTGCCAGCAGTGCAGCGGGAATCTCCTACGAGCAGTACTTC
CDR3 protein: CASSAAGISYEQYF

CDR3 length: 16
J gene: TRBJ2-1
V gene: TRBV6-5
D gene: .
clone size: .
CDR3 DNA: TGTGCCAGCAGTTACTCGTACAGCGACTCCTACAATGAGCAGTTCTTC
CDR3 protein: CASSYSYSDSYNEQFF

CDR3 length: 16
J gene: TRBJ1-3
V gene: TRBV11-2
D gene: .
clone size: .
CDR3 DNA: TGTGCCAGCAGCCTCCGCCTAGAAAGCTCTGGAAACACCATATATTTT
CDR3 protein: CASSLRLESSGNTIYF

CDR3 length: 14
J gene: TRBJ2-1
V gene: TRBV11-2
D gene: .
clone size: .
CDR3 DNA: TGTGCCAGCAGCTTAATCCCCCAGGGCCATGAGCAGTTCTTC
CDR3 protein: CASSLIPQGHEQFF

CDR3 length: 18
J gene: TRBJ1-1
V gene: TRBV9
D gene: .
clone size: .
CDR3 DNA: TGTGCCAGCAGCGTAGCGGGGGGATTGGTAGATGGGAACACTGAAGCTTTCTTT
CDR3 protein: CASSVAGGLVDGNTEAFF

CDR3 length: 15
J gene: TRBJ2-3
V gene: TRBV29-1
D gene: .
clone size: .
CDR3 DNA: TGCAGCGACTCTGAGCGGAGCCCCAGCACAGATACGCAGTATTTT
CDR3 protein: CSDSERSPSTDTQYF

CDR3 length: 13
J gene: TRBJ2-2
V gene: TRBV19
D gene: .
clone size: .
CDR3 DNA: TGTGCCAGTAGCCCCAGGACCACCGGGGAGCTGTTTTTT
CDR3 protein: CASSPRTTGELFF

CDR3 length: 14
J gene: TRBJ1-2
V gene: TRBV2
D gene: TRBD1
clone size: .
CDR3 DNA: TGTGCCAGGAGCCTCCAGACAGGGAACTATGGCTACACCTTC
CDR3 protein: CARSLQTGNYGYTF

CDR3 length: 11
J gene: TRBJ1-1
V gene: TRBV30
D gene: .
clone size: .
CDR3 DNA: TGTGCCTGGGGGGTGAGCACTGAAGCTTTCTTT
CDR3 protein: CAWGVSTEAFF

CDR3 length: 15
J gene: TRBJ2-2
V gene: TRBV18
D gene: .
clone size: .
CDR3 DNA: TGTGCCAGCTCACGGGGTTCCATCGAGACCGGGGAGCTGTTTTTT
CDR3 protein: CASSRGSIETGELFF

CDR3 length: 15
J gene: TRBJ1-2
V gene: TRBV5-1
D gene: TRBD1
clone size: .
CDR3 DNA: TGCGCCAGCAGCTCGGGGGACAGGGGGGACTATGGCTACACCTTC
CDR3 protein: CASSSGDRGDYGYTF

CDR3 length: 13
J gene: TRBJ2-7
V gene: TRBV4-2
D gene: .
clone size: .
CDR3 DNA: TGTGCCAGCAGCCAAGATATGGGTCCCGAGCAGTACTTC
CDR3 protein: CASSQDMGPEQYF

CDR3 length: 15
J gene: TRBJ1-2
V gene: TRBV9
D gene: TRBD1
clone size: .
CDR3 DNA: TGTGCCAGCAGCTCGAGGACAGGCACTAACTATGGCTACACCTTC
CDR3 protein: CASSSRTGTNYGYTF

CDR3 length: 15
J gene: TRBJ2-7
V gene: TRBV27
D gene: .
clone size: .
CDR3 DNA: TGTGCCAGCAGTTACACTCTCATAAGCTCCTACGAGCAGTACTTC
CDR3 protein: CASSYTLISSYEQYF

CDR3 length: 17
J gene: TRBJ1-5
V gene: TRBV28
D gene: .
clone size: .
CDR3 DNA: TGTGCCAGCAGTCGTCTCGGCAATCCGGGGCCCAGCCAGCCCCAGCATTTT
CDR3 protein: CASSRLGNPGPSQPQHF

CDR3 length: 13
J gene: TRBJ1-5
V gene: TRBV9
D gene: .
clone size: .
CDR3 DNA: TGTGCCAGCAGCCGGATGGAAAATCAGCCCCAGCATTTT
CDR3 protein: CASSRMENQPQHF

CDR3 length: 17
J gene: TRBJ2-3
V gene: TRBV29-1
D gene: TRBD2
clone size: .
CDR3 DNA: TGCAGCGTCGAGGAACGGGGGATAGCGGGAGCGGACGATACGCAGTATTTT
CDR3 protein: CSVEERGIAGADDTQYF

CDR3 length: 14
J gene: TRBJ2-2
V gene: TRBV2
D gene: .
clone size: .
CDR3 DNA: TGTGCCAGCAGTGAAAGGGGACGACCCGGGGAGCTGTTTTTT
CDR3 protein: CASSERGRPGELFF

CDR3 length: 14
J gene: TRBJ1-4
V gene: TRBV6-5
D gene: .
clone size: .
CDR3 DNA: TGTGCCAGCAGGAGGGGCGCAACTAATGAAAAACTGTTTTTT
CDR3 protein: CASRRGATNEKLFF

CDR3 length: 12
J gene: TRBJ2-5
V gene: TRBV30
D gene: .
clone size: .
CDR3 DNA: TGTGCCTGGAGTACCGCTGGGGAGACCCAGTACTTC
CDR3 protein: CAWSTAGETQYF

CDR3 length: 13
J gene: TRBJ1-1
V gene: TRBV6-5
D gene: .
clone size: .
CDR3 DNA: TGTGCCAGCAGTCCCGGAACCATCACTGAAGCTTTCTTT
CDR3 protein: CASSPGTITEAFF